Below, one TCR beta chain is given with its context. The antigen is unknown. The method was immunoSEQ multiplex PCR; TCRdb's version includes in-frame clones alone and lacks a portion of them. The sample lists around 70,000 clones, roughly 85% occurring once. This sample was taken from a study of OX40 agonist ivuxolimab in advanced cancers. Points from the study as a whole: Antigens targeted by the expanded peripheral T cells were not determined.

CDR1 is KGHSH, CDR2 LQKENI, per germline. Trimming took off 2 bases at V and 6 bases at J, with 5 bases between the two ends. This CDR3 comprises 13 residues. The sequencing used CD4+ or CD8+ T cells sorted from blood, collected in a trial of the OX40 agonist ivuxolimab. The chain combines TRBV18 with TRBJ1-6; D is uncertain. This sequence originates from an adult with an advanced solid tumor such as melanoma, head and neck, liver or kidney cancer. The CDR3 DNA follows: TGTGCCAGCTCACCAAGCACTAATTCACCCCTCCACTTT. Residues: CASSPSTNSPLHF.